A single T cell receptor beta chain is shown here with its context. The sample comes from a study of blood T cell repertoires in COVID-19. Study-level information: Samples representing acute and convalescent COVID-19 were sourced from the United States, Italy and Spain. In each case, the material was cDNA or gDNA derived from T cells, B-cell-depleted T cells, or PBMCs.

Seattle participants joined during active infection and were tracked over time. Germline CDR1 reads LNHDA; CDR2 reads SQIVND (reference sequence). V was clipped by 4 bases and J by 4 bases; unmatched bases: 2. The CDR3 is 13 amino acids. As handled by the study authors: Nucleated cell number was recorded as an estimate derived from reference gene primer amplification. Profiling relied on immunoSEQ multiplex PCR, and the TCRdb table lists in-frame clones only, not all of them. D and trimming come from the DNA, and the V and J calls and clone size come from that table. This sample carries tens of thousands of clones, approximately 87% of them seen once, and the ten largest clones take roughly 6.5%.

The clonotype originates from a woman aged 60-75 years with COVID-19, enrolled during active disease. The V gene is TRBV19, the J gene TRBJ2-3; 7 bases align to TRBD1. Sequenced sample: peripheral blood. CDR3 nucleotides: TGTGCCAGTAGTAACAGGGGTTCAGATACGCAGTATTTT. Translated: CASSNRGSDTQYF.